This T cell receptor (beta chain) was sequenced for a study of cytomegalovirus exposure and HLA in healthy donors. Each of the donors was a healthy bone marrow donor. Germline-derived CDR1 and CDR2 are SGHVS and FQNEAQ. J lost 5 bases, V lost 5 bases, and 6 bases had no gene match. The CDR3 totals 15 residues. As for this clone: What it binds is not known.

Study results and limitations: Productive rates of about 90% or about 30% were seen for most TCR beta V segments in an earlier analysis.

The PCR used 60 Vbeta and 13 Jbeta primers. Libraries were prepared by immunoSEQ multiplex PCR; TCRdb keeps only in-frame clonotypes and omits some of them. The table records around 180,000 clones, around 68% of them present only once. The chain uses TRBV7-8 and TRBJ2-3; 11 bases are shared with TRBD1. This sequence originates from a girl aged 10 to 17 in good health and CMV-seronegative. Sequencing was performed on PBMCs. The CDR3 loop reads CASSLGTGGEDTQYF. The CDR3 DNA follows: TGTGCCAGCAGCCTAGGGACAGGGGGAGAAGATACGCAGTATTTT.